This T cell receptor (beta chain) was identified during a study of blood T cells in healthy people across ages. Points from the study as a whole: A roughly linear age-dependent decrease characterized TCR beta diversity per million T cells. Versus aged donors, long-lived donors had higher diversity and more naive CD4+ cells. Lack of knowledge of donor CMV status possibly confounded expanded clonotype changes.

Next came a second PCR, run for 7 to 11 cycles, which used a sample-barcoded 5' primer along with a J-beta primer mix. TCRdb reprocessed the 5' RACE reads via MiXCR and lists one record per CDR3 protein. This table holds 780,000 or so distinct CDR3 sequences, more than 55% found once. In the case of this clonotype: No antigen is known for it.

Peripheral blood was drawn, ten milliliters per donor. CDR3 size: 14 residues. Per the germline V gene, CDR1 is MNHEY and CDR2 is SVGAGI. Sequencing was carried out using blood. This chain uses TRBV6-5 with TRBJ2-5, with 8 bases aligning to TRBD2. The closer fit of TRBJ2-7 to the DNA end suggests the J call may be wrong. This clonotype originated in a man in his forties in good health. CDR3 amino acids: CASSLSGIRHEQYF. The CDR3, as DNA: TGTGCCAGCAGTCTTAGCGGGATTCGTCACGAGCAGTACTTC.